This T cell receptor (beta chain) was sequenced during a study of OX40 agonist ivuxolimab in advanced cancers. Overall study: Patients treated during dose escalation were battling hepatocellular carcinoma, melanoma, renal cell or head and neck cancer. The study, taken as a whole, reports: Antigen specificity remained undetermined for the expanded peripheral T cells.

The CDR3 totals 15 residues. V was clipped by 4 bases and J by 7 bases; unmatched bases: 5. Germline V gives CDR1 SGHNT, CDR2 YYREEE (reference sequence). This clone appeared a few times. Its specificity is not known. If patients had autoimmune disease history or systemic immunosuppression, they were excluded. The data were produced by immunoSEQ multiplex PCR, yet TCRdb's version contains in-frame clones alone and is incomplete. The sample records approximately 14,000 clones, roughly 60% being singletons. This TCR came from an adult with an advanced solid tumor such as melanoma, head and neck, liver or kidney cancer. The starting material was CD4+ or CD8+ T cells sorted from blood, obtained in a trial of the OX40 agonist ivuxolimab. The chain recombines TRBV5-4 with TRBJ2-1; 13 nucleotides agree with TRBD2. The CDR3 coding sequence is TGTGCCAGCAGCGCGGGACTAGCGGGGAGGAATGAGCAGTTCTTC. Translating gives CASSAGLAGRNEQFF.